This T cell receptor beta chain appears in the sequencing data of a study of regulatory T cells in long-lasting Graves disease. The V segment lost 7 bases and the J segment 6 bases; nucleotides outside the gene matches: 12. The germline CDR1 and CDR2 sequences are MNHEY and SMNVEV (reference sequence). The CDR3 has 14 amino acids. The study, taken as a whole, reports: Exclusively peripheral blood, rather than thyroid tissue, was studied.

Time point defined: newly diagnosed GD, antithyroid drugs for less than 3 months. Following extraction of RNA from PBMCs, that RNA was used to make the TCR library. As for this clonotype: Its antigen is not known.

Libraries of TCR beta came from iRepertoire HTBI primers plus Arm-PCR of CDR3 regions. TCRdb fed the multiplex PCR reads into MiXCR, producing one record per CDR3 protein. This sample has about 520,000 distinct CDR3 sequences, with around 11% found just once. In addition, the sample was reused for a study of T cells in Graves' hyperthyroidism and ophthalmopathy. That paper adds: If no ophthalmopathy progression occurred within 18 months, Graves' hyperthyroidism was stable. Patients were aged 18 to 65, had disease duration under 2 months, and had newly diagnosed hyperthyroidism.

Sequencing used peripheral blood mononuclear cells (PBMCs), obtained at new diagnosis, from a patient treated with antithyroid drugs. The receptor was derived from a woman aged 25 to 39 with Graves disease. The chain uses TRBV27 and TRBJ2-7; 7 bases align to TRBD1. The CDR3 spells CASKDYRGSGEQYF. The CDR3, as DNA: TGTGCCAGCAAAGACTACAGGGGTTCGGGCGAGCAGTACTTC.